This TCR beta chain was identified in a study of T cell repertoires in cytomegalovirus infection. Study outcomes and limitations: Totalled public TCR beta family frequency picked out people who carried CMV plus the relevant HLA.

TCRdb reprocessed the reads with MiXCR, giving one entry per CDR3 protein. The table lists 290,000 or so distinct CDR3 sequences, roughly 25% of them singletons. Germline V gene lookup returns CDR1 DFQATT and CDR2 SNEGSKA (reference sequence). V was trimmed by 4 bases and J by 4 bases, leaving 16 bases between them. The CDR3 spans 15 residues. As concerns this clonotype: Its matching antigen is unknown.

The chain employs TRBV20-1 and TRBJ2-2; possibly TRBD1 or TRBD2 for D (5 bases each). This clonotype was obtained from a human donor in good health (CMV status not recorded). Some clones in this sample may be carry-over from other donors' samples. Sequenced material: PBMCs. In DNA form, the CDR3 reads TGCAGTGCTATCTACTCCGGGACCTCCACCGGGGAGCTGTTTTTT. It specifies CSAIYSGTSTGELFF.